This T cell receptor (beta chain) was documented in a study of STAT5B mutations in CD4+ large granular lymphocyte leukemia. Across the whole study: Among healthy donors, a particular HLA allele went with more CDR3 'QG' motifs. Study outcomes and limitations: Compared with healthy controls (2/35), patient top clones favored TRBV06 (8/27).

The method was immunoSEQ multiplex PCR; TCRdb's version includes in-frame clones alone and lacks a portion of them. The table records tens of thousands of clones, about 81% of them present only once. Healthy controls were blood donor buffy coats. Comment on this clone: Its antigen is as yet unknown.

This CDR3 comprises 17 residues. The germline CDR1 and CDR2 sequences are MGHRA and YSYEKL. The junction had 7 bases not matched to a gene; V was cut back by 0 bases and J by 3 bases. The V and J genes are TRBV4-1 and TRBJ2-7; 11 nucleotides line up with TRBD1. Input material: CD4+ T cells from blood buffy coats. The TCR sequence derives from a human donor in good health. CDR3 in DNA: TGCGCCAGCAGCCAAGATCGAGTGGGACAGGGGGTCTACGAGCAGTACTTC. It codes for CASSQDRVGQGVYEQYF.